Listed here are 12 T cell receptor beta chains from one sample, sequenced in a study of beta chain features in type 1 diabetes. As every portion of the isolated RNA was reverse transcribed, the sequencing read expressed TCRB transcripts. Data came from immunoSEQ multiplex PCR; TCRdb stores just in-frame clones and leaves some out. Here the sample spans 250,000 to 300,000 clones, about 8.5% being singletons. Sequenced input: central memory CD4+ T cells from blood. These receptors originate from a woman under 30 in good health.

This clone was seen at least ten times. The chain recombines TRBV25-1 with TRBJ1-2, with D unresolved. V was pared by 8 bases and J by 8 bases, with 15 bases between. The germline V gene has CDR1 MGHDK and CDR2 SYGVNS. This CDR3 spans 12 amino acids. CDR3 residues: CASVREGYGYTF. The CDR3 DNA is TGTGCCAGCGTACGGGAGGGCTACGGCTACACCTTC.

The sample holds a few counts of this clone. The chain combines TRBV11-2 with TRBJ2-5; D perhaps matches TRBD2 (5 bases). Per the germline V gene, CDR1 is SGHAT and CDR2 is FQNNGV. The CDR3 is 15 amino acids. V was shortened by 0 bases and J by 2 bases, with 10 bases between the two germline ends. CDR3 sequence: CASSLDGGRQETQYF. The CDR3 DNA follows: TGTGCCAGCAGCTTAGATGGAGGACGGCAAGAGACCCAGTACTTC.

The chain couples TRBV29-1 to TRBJ1-5, with 9 nucleotides matching TRBD1. Trimming took 0 bases from V and 6 from J; bases not matched to a gene: 12. In germline, CDR1 is SQVTM, CDR2 ANQGSEA. CDR3 length equals 17 residues. The CDR3 DNA sequence: TGCAGCGTTGAAGACCCCGGGACAGGGAAGTTTTGTCAGCCCCAGCATTTT. This gives the protein CSVEDPGTGKFCQPQHF.

As regards this clone: Other DNA sequences of this sample code for an identical CDR3. This chain links TRBV5-1 with TRBJ2-5; no reliable D call. The length of the CDR3 is 15 residues. The germline gives CDR1 SGHRS, CDR2 YFSETQ. V gave up 0 bases and J gave up 2 bases, with 11 bases separating them. The CDR3 bases are TGCGCCAGCAGCTTGGAACATTGGGGTCAAGAGACCCAGTACTTC. It specifies CASSLEHWGQETQYF.

This clone has a handful of counts. V usage is TRBV12-5 and J usage is TRBJ2-3, with D hard to call. V was pared by 7 bases and J by 4 bases, with 15 bases between. From germline, CDR1 is LGHNT and CDR2 FRNRAP. The CDR3 loop spans 14 amino acids. This chain's CDR3 is CASAPISGADTQYF. The DNA of the CDR3 is TGTGCTAGTGCCCCAATTAGTGGCGCAGATACGCAGTATTTT.

This clone was observed a few times. The chain is built from TRBV7-2 and TRBJ2-2, with D unresolved. The CDR3 length is 13 residues. Trimming shortened V by 4 bases and J by 1 base, and 4 bases separated the two germline ends. In germline, CDR1 is SGHTA, CDR2 FQGNSA. CDR3 loop: CASSSGNTGELFF. The CDR3 bases are TGTGCCAGCAGCTCCGGGAACACCGGGGAGCTGTTTTTT.

The chain is built from TRBV28 and TRBJ2-3, with a possible D match to TRBD1 (6 bases). Trimming shortened V by 6 bases and J by 6 bases, and 16 bases separated the two germline ends. Germline V gene data show CDR1 as MDHEN and CDR2 as SYDVKM. The CDR3 loop spans 14 amino acids. The CDR3: CASRPGGGRDTQYF. As DNA, the CDR3 is TGTGCCAGCAGGCCCGGTGGGGGCCGGGATACGCAGTATTTT.

The chain links TRBV7-2 to TRBJ2-3; 8 bases fit TRBD2. The CDR3 contains 16 residues. The germline V gene encodes CDR1 SGHTA and CDR2 FQGNSA. The trim removed 5 bases at V and 4 bases at J, leaving 11 bases unmatched. The CDR3, as DNA: TGTGCCAGCAGCCCATTAGCGGGGAGTCGGGCAGATACGCAGTATTTT. Translating gives CASSPLAGSRADTQYF.

The chain joins TRBV28 to TRBJ1-1; the D is unclear. Looked up from germline, CDR1 is MDHEN and CDR2 is SYDVKM. This CDR3 comprises 14 residues. V lost 6 bases and J 7 bases, leaving 18 bases between the germline ends. The CDR3 loop is CASSPQDFTFEAFF. In DNA, the CDR3 is TGTGCCAGCAGCCCTCAGGACTTTACCTTTGAAGCTTTCTTT.

The gene calls are TRBV4-3 and TRBJ1-2, with D possibly matching TRBD1 (5 bases). CDR1 is LGHNA and CDR2 is YSLEER in the germline V gene. V dropped 0 bases and J dropped 3 bases, with 14 bases sitting between them. This CDR3 contains 16 residues. The CDR3 nucleotides are TGCGCCAGCAGCCAAGATTTCGCCAGGGACGACTATGGCTACACCTTC. It specifies CASSQDFARDDYGYTF.

The V call is TRBV7-9, the J call TRBJ2-1, with D tentatively TRBD2 (6 bases). Germline V gene sequence: CDR1 SEHNR, CDR2 FQNEAQ (reference sequence). V was pared by 3 bases and J by 6 bases, with 12 bases between. This CDR3 region has 14 residues. The CDR3 region has the DNA TGTGCCAGCAGCTTGCGGGAAGGGGCCAATGAGCAGTTCTTC. Protein sequence: CASSLREGANEQFF.

Only one count was recorded for this clone. One junction end disagrees with the germline gene, perhaps due to a read error. The CDR3 nucleotides read TGTGCCCGCAGCTTAGCGGCGGGGGCCAACGTCCTGACTTTC. Encoded protein: CARSLAAGANVLTF. The chain has TRBV7-2 and TRBJ2-6, with D tentatively TRBD2 (6 bases). The CDR3 covers 14 residues. Per germline, CDR1 SGHTA and CDR2 FQGNSA.